This is a list of T cell receptor beta chains from one sample in a study of CD8+CD57+ T cells in acquired aplastic anemia. MiXCR, applied by TCRdb to the reads, yields one record per CDR3 protein. The table lists some 410,000 distinct CDR3 sequences, roughly 68% of them singletons. Material for sequencing was sorted CD4+, CD8+, or CD8+CD57+ T cells (not recorded which) from PBMCs. These TCRs come from a human donor in good health, serving as a control. Both conserved end residues are part of each CDR3. The order of the fields is clone size, J gene, V gene, D gene, CDR3 protein, CDR3 DNA. A D gene is named only where the DNA matches it firmly. Size is omitted from some rows. Given values are once, few, many or a class for expanded clones.

clone_size: many
j_call: TRBJ1-2
v_call: TRBV6-2/TRBV6-3
d_call: NA
cdr3_aa: CASSYSVRVGGYTF
cdr3_nt: TGTGCCAGCAGTTACTCCGTCAGGGTCGGTGGCTACACCTTC

clone_size: NA
j_call: TRBJ2-6
v_call: TRBV7-3
d_call: NA
cdr3_aa: CASSRDSSGANVLTF
cdr3_nt: TGTGCCAGCAGCCGTGACAGCTCTGGGGCCAACGTCCTGACTTTC

clone_size: NA
j_call: TRBJ1-6
v_call: TRBV20-1
d_call: NA
cdr3_aa: CSAIHPNSPLHF
cdr3_nt: TGCAGTGCTATACACCCTAATTCCCCCCTCCACTTT

clone_size: once
j_call: TRBJ1-2
v_call: TRBV7-2
d_call: TRBD1
cdr3_aa: CASSPKGGTDTQYF
cdr3_nt: TGTGCCAGCAGCCCCAAGGGGGGGACAGATACGCAGTATTTC

clone_size: few
j_call: TRBJ2-7
v_call: TRBV24-1
d_call: NA
cdr3_aa: CATSPGDSYEQYF
cdr3_nt: TGTGCCACCTCTCCCGGCGATTCCTACGAGCAGTACTTC

clone_size: NA
j_call: TRBJ1-4
v_call: TRBV7-9
d_call: NA
cdr3_aa: CASSSATNERLFF
cdr3_nt: TGTGCCAGCAGCTCAGCAACTAATGAAAGACTGTTTTTT

clone_size: NA
j_call: TRBJ2-7
v_call: TRBV7-9
d_call: NA
cdr3_aa: CASSQGWDESNEQYF
cdr3_nt: TGTGCCAGCAGCCAAGGTTGGGACGAAAGCAACGAGCAGTACTTC

clone_size: many
j_call: TRBJ2-7
v_call: TRBV19
d_call: TRBD1
cdr3_aa: CASNRQGITDEQYF
cdr3_nt: TGTGCCAGTAACAGACAGGGGATCACCGACGAGCAGTACTTC

clone_size: NA
j_call: TRBJ2-7
v_call: TRBV7-2
d_call: NA
cdr3_aa: CASSVAVQQQYAHHF
cdr3_nt: TGTGCCAGCAGCGTAGCGGTACAGCAACAATACGCGCACCACTTC

clone_size: many
j_call: TRBJ2-1
v_call: TRBV5-1
d_call: TRBD2
cdr3_aa: CASSLNSGGPSYNEQFF
cdr3_nt: TGCGCCAGCAGCTTGAACAGCGGGGGCCCCTCCTACAATGAGCAGTTCTTC

clone_size: many
j_call: TRBJ1-3
v_call: TRBV9
d_call: NA
cdr3_aa: CASSVTSDPPGSTIYF
cdr3_nt: TGTGCCAGCAGCGTAACATCGGATCCCCCTGGAAGCACCATATATTTT

clone_size: many
j_call: TRBJ1-5
v_call: TRBV20-1
d_call: NA
cdr3_aa: CSATGNGLKQPQHF
cdr3_nt: TGCAGTGCTACGGGGAATGGGCTAAAGCAGCCCCAGCATTTT

clone_size: NA
j_call: TRBJ2-3
v_call: TRBV7-4
d_call: NA
cdr3_aa: CASSSDGELNLEQYF
cdr3_nt: TGTGCCAGCAGCTCCGACGGGGAACTGAACCTCGAGCAGTATTTT

clone_size: NA
j_call: TRBJ2-3
v_call: TRBV12-3/TRBV12-4
d_call: TRBD1
cdr3_aa: CASRQGQGQDTQYF
cdr3_nt: TGTGCCAGCAGGCAGGGACAGGGACAAGATACGCAGTATTTT

clone_size: NA
j_call: TRBJ2-1
v_call: TRBV29-1
d_call: TRBD2
cdr3_aa: CSVDGGTSAYNEQFF
cdr3_nt: TGCAGCGTTGACGGGGGGACTAGCGCTTACAATGAGCAGTTCTTC

clone_size: NA
j_call: TRBJ2-2
v_call: TRBV20-1
d_call: NA
cdr3_aa: CSVVHRGKRNTGELFF
cdr3_nt: TGCAGTGTTGTACACCGGGGCAAGAGAAACACCGGGGAGCTGTTTTTT

clone_size: many
j_call: TRBJ2-7
v_call: TRBV29-1
d_call: NA
cdr3_aa: CSVDQGGSYEQYF
cdr3_nt: TGCAGCGTCGACCAGGGTGGAAGCTACGAGCAGTACTTC

clone_size: many
j_call: TRBJ1-5
v_call: TRBV2
d_call: NA
cdr3_aa: CASSADTQNQPQHF
cdr3_nt: TGTGCCAGCAGTGCCGACACGCAGAATCAGCCCCAGCATTTT

clone_size: many
j_call: TRBJ1-1
v_call: TRBV11-3
d_call: TRBD1
cdr3_aa: CASSDRVNTEAFF
cdr3_nt: TGTGCCAGCAGCGACAGGGTAAACACTGAAGCTTTCTTT

clone_size: once
j_call: TRBJ1-2
v_call: TRBV19
d_call: NA
cdr3_aa: CASSHTGGTYGYTF
cdr3_nt: TGTGCCAGCAGCCACACAGGCGGAACCTATGGCTACACCTTC

clone_size: NA
j_call: TRBJ1-2
v_call: TRBV12-3/TRBV12-4
d_call: TRBD1
cdr3_aa: CASSRTSQGAAHGYTF
cdr3_nt: TGTGCCAGCAGTCGGACCTCCCAGGGGGCGGCTCATGGCTACACCTTC

clone_size: many
j_call: TRBJ2-3
v_call: TRBV5-4
d_call: TRBD2
cdr3_aa: CASSTLEAGGFTDTQYF
cdr3_nt: TGTGCCAGCAGCACGCTAGAGGCGGGGGGATTCACAGATACGCAGTATTTT

clone_size: NA
j_call: TRBJ2-3
v_call: TRBV29-1
d_call: NA
cdr3_aa: CSGGATDTGEQYF
cdr3_nt: TGCAGCGGGGGAGCGACGGACACCGGGGAGCAGTATTTT

clone_size: NA
j_call: TRBJ1-6
v_call: TRBV12-3/TRBV12-4
d_call: NA
cdr3_aa: CASSPAGPNSPLPF
cdr3_nt: TGTGCCAGCAGTCCTGCGGGGCCTAATTCTCCCCTCCCCTTT

clone_size: NA
j_call: TRBJ1-1
v_call: TRBV5-1
d_call: NA
cdr3_aa: CASRLGAAAGTEAFF
cdr3_nt: TGCGCCAGCAGGCTCGGGGCGGCGGCCGGCACTGAAGCTTTCTTT

clone_size: NA
j_call: TRBJ2-7
v_call: TRBV24-1
d_call: TRBD2
cdr3_aa: CASSGTSGVEQYF
cdr3_nt: TGTGCCAGCAGTGGGACTAGCGGGGTCGAGCAGTACTTC

clone_size: NA
j_call: TRBJ1-1
v_call: TRBV20-1
d_call: NA
cdr3_aa: CSAVKDRGRSF
cdr3_nt: TGCAGTGCTGTGAAGGATCGGGGGCGATCCTTT

clone_size: NA
j_call: TRBJ2-1
v_call: TRBV9
d_call: NA
cdr3_aa: CASSYGALLNTEAQFF
cdr3_nt: TGTGCCAGCAGCTATGGGGCATTATTGAACACTGAAGCGCAGTTCTTC

clone_size: NA
j_call: TRBJ2-7
v_call: TRBV7-9
d_call: NA
cdr3_aa: CASSSLQQLIKNGQYF
cdr3_nt: TGTGCCAGCAGCTCTTTACAGCAACTAATCAAAAACGGGCAGTACTTC

clone_size: NA
j_call: TRBJ2-2
v_call: TRBV5-1
d_call: NA
cdr3_aa: CASSLQDEQLLFF
cdr3_nt: TGCGCCAGCAGCCTACAGGATGAGCAGTTGCTGTTTTTT

clone_size: once
j_call: TRBJ2-7
v_call: TRBV5-1
d_call: NA
cdr3_aa: CASSLGTAAYEQYF
cdr3_nt: TGCGCCAGCAGCTTGGGGACAGCGGCCTACGAGCAGTACTTC

clone_size: many
j_call: TRBJ1-6
v_call: TRBV5-1
d_call: NA
cdr3_aa: CASSLGQGYNSPLHF
cdr3_nt: TGCGCCAGCAGCTTGGGTCAGGGTTATAATTCACCCCTCCACTTT

clone_size: NA
j_call: TRBJ1-1
v_call: TRBV7-4
d_call: NA
cdr3_aa: CAAQERGGMNDAFF
cdr3_nt: TGTGCCGCCCAGGAGAGGGGCGGGATGAACGACGCTTTTTTT

clone_size: many
j_call: TRBJ1-2
v_call: TRBV9
d_call: NA
cdr3_aa: CASSPRTDSNYGYTF
cdr3_nt: TGTGCCAGCAGCCCACGGACGGATTCTAACTATGGCTACACCTTC

clone_size: NA
j_call: TRBJ2-3
v_call: TRBV2
d_call: NA
cdr3_aa: CASRPVTEPDKQYF
cdr3_nt: TGTGCCAGCAGGCCGGTAACTGAACCCGATAAGCAGTATTTT

clone_size: NA
j_call: TRBJ2-5
v_call: TRBV20-1
d_call: TRBD1
cdr3_aa: CSARGGQSRETQYF
cdr3_nt: TGCAGTGCTAGAGGGGGACAGTCAAGGGAGACCCAGTACTTC

clone_size: many
j_call: TRBJ1-1
v_call: TRBV12-3/TRBV12-4
d_call: NA
cdr3_aa: CASSLGVGNTEAFF
cdr3_nt: TGTGCCAGCAGTTTGGGGGTCGGGAACACTGAAGCTTTCTTT